The rows below give T cell receptor beta chains drawn from one sample of a study of shared clonotypes between healthy human individuals. The table came from immunoSEQ multiplex PCR; TCRdb's copy has only in-frame clones and leaves some out. The sample comprises about 2.4 million clones, around nine tenths of which are singletons, and around 0.14% rests with the top ten. Specimen: naive CD4+ T cells sorted from blood. These receptors all come from a man between 18 and 29 years old in good health. The CDR3 runs from the conserved cysteine through the conserved F or W. Each record gives: V gene, CDR3 length, D gene, J gene, clone size, CDR3 protein, CDR3 DNA. D genes are given only for firm matches. Clone size is shown for a subset of rows, as once, few, many or a class of expanded clone.

TRBV2,14,.,TRBJ2-2,.,CASEGGPNTGELFF,TGTGCCAGCGAAGGGGGGCCGAACACCGGGGAGCTGTTTTTT
TRBV7-7,16,.,TRBJ2-5,.,CASSLGGGWGHETQYF,TGTGCTAGCAGCTTAGGGGGGGGATGGGGTCACGAGACCCAGTACTTC
TRBV5-4,14,TRBD1,TRBJ2-4,.,CASSSGQEKNIQYF,TGTGCCAGCAGCTCCGGACAGGAGAAAAACATTCAGTACTTC
TRBV25-1,16,TRBD1,TRBJ2-5,.,CASSESGTGGQETQYF,TGTGCCAGCAGTGAATCCGGGACAGGAGGGCAAGAGACCCAGTACTTC
TRBV2,16,TRBD2,TRBJ2-3,.,CASSETSGRSTDTQYF,TGTGCCAGCAGTGAAACCAGCGGGAGGAGCACAGATACGCAGTATTTT
TRBV11-2,15,.,TRBJ2-1,.,CASSLVRVSYNEQFF,TGTGCCAGCAGCTTAGTTCGGGTCTCCTACAATGAGCAGTTCTTC
TRBV20-1,8,.,TRBJ2-7,.,CSAGGQYF,TGCTCGGCCGGAGGGCAGTACTTC
TRBV28,12,.,TRBJ1-5,.,CASSPPSQPQHF,TGTGCCAGCAGTCCTCCTAGTCAGCCCCAGCATTTT
TRBV18,14,.,TRBJ2-2,.,CASSPPGDTGELFF,TGTGCCAGCTCACCACCCGGCGATACCGGGGAGCTGTTTTTT
TRBV7-2,15,TRBD1,TRBJ2-2,few,CASRRGTATTGELFF,TGTGCCAGCAGACGAGGGACAGCCACCACCGGGGAGCTGTTTTTT
TRBV11-2,14,TRBD1,TRBJ2-2,.,CASTPQGAVGELFF,TGTGCCAGCACTCCCCAGGGGGCGGTCGGGGAGCTGTTTTTT
TRBV18,13,TRBD1,TRBJ1-3,.,CASSPTGEVYLYF,TGTGCCAGCTCTCCCACAGGGGAGGTCTACCTATATTTT
TRBV5-8,15,.,TRBJ1-6,.,CASSDKTTYNSPLHF,TGTGCCAGCAGCGACAAAACCACCTATAATTCACCCCTCCACTTT
TRBV4-3,18,TRBD2,TRBJ2-1,.,CASSQGLLAGVMGNEQFF,TGCGCCAGCAGCCAAGGTCTACTAGCGGGAGTAATGGGGAATGAGCAGTTCTTC
TRBV2,14,.,TRBJ2-4,.,CASTGEFGKNIQYF,TGTGCCAGCACGGGGGAGTTTGGCAAAAACATTCAGTACTTC
TRBV2,11,.,TRBJ1-1,few,CASSAATEAFF,TGTGCCAGCAGTGCGGCCACTGAAGCTTTCTTT
TRBV18,14,.,TRBJ1-1,.,CASSPRGENTEAFF,TGTGCCAGCTCACCAAGAGGGGAGAACACTGAAGCTTTCTTT
TRBV11-2,16,TRBD2,TRBJ2-2,.,CASSLTGGGRPGELFF,TGTGCCAGCAGCCTGACAGGAGGCGGGAGGCCCGGGGAGCTGTTTTTT
TRBV5-1,16,.,TRBJ2-1,.,CASSLGTTSSYNEQFF,TGCGCCAGCAGCTTGGGGACTACCAGCTCCTACAATGAGCAGTTCTTC
TRBV6-5,13,.,TRBJ2-2,.,CASSRDPTGELFF,TGTGCCAGCAGCCGAGACCCCACCGGGGAGCTGTTTTTT
TRBV28,14,TRBD1,TRBJ2-7,.,CASEGARVTYEQYF,TGTGCCAGCGAGGGGGCCCGGGTCACCTACGAGCAGTACTTC
TRBV15,16,.,TRBJ2-3,once,CATSRETGRLTDTQYF,TGTGCCACCAGCAGAGAGACGGGCCGCCTCACAGATACGCAGTATTTT
TRBV19,15,TRBD1,TRBJ1-2,once,CASSAPGQGVYGYTF,TGTGCCAGTAGTGCCCCGGGACAGGGGGTCTATGGCTACACCTTC
TRBV6-1,15,.,TRBJ2-6,.,CASSGRLSGANVLTF,TGTGCCAGCAGTGGCCGGCTGTCTGGGGCCAACGTCCTGACTTTC
TRBV7-7,15,TRBD2,TRBJ2-1,.,CASSPSGGAGDEQFF,TGTGCTAGCAGCCCGAGCGGGGGGGCCGGGGATGAGCAGTTCTTC
TRBV5-5,14,.,TRBJ2-7,.,CASGSGSQSYEQYF,TGTGCCAGCGGCTCGGGAAGTCAGAGCTACGAGCAGTACTTC
TRBV5-6,12,.,TRBJ1-5,.,CASSEGNQPQHF,TGTGCCAGCAGCGAGGGGAATCAGCCCCAGCATTTT
TRBV11-2,14,.,TRBJ2-7,.,CASRSLQGPYEQYF,TGTGCCAGTCGTTCCTTGCAGGGGCCTTACGAGCAGTACTTC
TRBV28,18,TRBD1,TRBJ2-1,.,CASSLWARGKSSYNEQFF,TGTGCCAGCAGTTTATGGGCCAGGGGGAAGAGCTCCTACAATGAGCAGTTCTTC
TRBV5-1,17,TRBD1,TRBJ2-5,.,CASSLEGRGLSQETQYF,TGCGCCAGCAGCTTGGAAGGAAGGGGGCTGAGCCAAGAGACCCAGTACTTC